The clone carrying this T cell receptor beta chain was detected many times. Its antigen is as yet unknown. This specimen belongs to a study of Graves' ophthalmopathy and Graves' hyperthyroidism. RNA served as the template for amplifying TCR beta CDR3 regions. RT-PCR was first run with HTBI primers, then multiplex PCR in a second round. TCRdb independently ran MiXCR on the multiplex PCR reads; one entry per CDR3 protein. The sample lists over a million distinct CDR3 sequences; 35% to 40% were seen once. Broader study findings: Most thyroid clonotypes with frequency above 0.001 were detected in blood too. A 13-signature model separated ophthalmopathy from stable hyperthyroidism, just over 85% sensitivity, 81.08% specificity.

Germline V gives CDR1 SGHRS, CDR2 YFSETQ. CDR3 length: 16 amino acids. V was trimmed by 0 bases and J by 5 bases, leaving 18 bases between them. The sequence derives from an adult man with Graves' hyperthyroidism. Sequenced: peripheral blood or thyroid tissue (not recorded which). The chain carries TRBV5-1 and TRBJ2-7; D not certain. CDR3 in amino acids: CASSLEGTNYLNEQYF. CDR3 sequence (DNA): TGCGCCAGCAGCTTGGAAGGCACCAATTACCTGAACGAGCAGTACTTC.